The present TCR beta chain was sequenced within a study of cytomegalovirus exposure and HLA in healthy donors. The V and J ends lost 3 bases and 8 bases, in that order; junction bases with no gene match: 13. Germline lookup yields CDR1 SEHNR and CDR2 FQNEAQ (reference sequence). CDR3 length equals 17 residues. The study ran its PCR with 60 Vbeta and 13 Jbeta primers. Assay used: immunoSEQ multiplex PCR; TCRdb lists only in-frame clones, some missing. In the table there are a few hundred thousand clones, 72% of which are singletons. The chain uses TRBV7-9 and TRBJ1-4, with 9 bases fitting TRBD1. The sequencing sample was made of PBMCs. The TCR sequence derives from a female donor in good health and CMV-seronegative. CDR3 nucleotide sequence: TGTGCCAGCAGCTTTGAGCCCCCCGGGACAGGGTACGAAAAACTGTTTTTT. Its translation: CASSFEPPGTGYEKLFF.